This TCR beta chain was sequenced for a study of T cell repertoires in cytomegalovirus infection. Study-level findings and limits: Summed frequency of public TCR beta families distinguished CMV carriers with the relevant HLA.

TCRdb used MiXCR to reprocess the reads, holding one entry per CDR3 protein. The table lists approximately 300,000 distinct CDR3 sequences, roughly 25% of them singletons. Note on this clonotype: What it recognizes is unknown.

The CDR3 extends over 15 amino acids. V lost 8 bases and J lost 4; bases outside the gene matches: 8. Germline CDR1 is LNHDA and CDR2 is SQIVND (reference sequence). This material consisted of cultured PBMCs, taken from culture after CMV antigen stimulation. The clonotype was recovered from a human donor in good health (CMV status not recorded). Some clones in this sample may be carry-over from other donors' samples. The chain carries TRBV19 and TRBJ2-3; 11 nucleotides match TRBD2. The CDR3 sequence is CASGLSGRAADTQYF. For the CDR3, the DNA is TGTGCCAGTGGACTTAGCGGGAGGGCCGCAGATACGCAGTATTTT.